This is a list of T cell receptor beta chains from one sample in a study of metastatic and nonmetastatic thyroid tumors. TCRdb reprocessed the PCR reads using MiXCR. Of 27,000 or so clones detected, about 16% appear once; the ten largest clones hold about 15%. Sequenced material: blood. All receptors come from a male donor with papillary thyroid cancer or a benign thyroid nodule (not recorded which). Some clones in this sample may be carry-over from other donors' samples. Both conserved end residues are part of each CDR3. Each record gives: J gene, V gene, clone size, D gene, CDR3 length, CDR3 protein, CDR3 DNA. The D gene is left open where the match is weak. A row's size may be missing; if present it is once, few, many or a size class.

>TRBJ2-2|TRBV10-2|many|NA|12
CASIDEKRELFF
TGCGCCAGCATAGACGAAAAGAGGGAGCTGTTTTTT
>TRBJ2-7|TRBV11-3|medium-sized|NA|12
CASSLDRYEQYF
TGTGCCAGCAGCTTGGATAGATACGAGCAGTACTTC
>TRBJ2-1|TRBV6-5|many|NA|12
CASSYSGSEQFF
TGTGCCAGCAGTTACTCAGGCTCTGAGCAGTTCTTC
>TRBJ2-2|TRBV9|many|TRBD2|15
CASSTPGGNTGELFF
TGTGCCAGCAGCACCCCGGGGGGGAACACCGGGGAGCTGTTTTTT
>TRBJ1-2|TRBV27|NA|NA|16
CASSPQTLGSNYGYTF
TGTGCCAGCAGTCCCCAGACATTGGGCTCTAACTATGGCTACACCTTC
>TRBJ1-5|TRBV5-1|NA|NA|15
CASSSELGSNQPQHF
TGCGCCAGCAGCTCCGAGTTAGGGAGCAATCAGCCCCAGCATTTT
>TRBJ1-5|TRBV20-1|many|TRBD1|17
CSASTGTGSNSNQPQHF
TGCAGTGCTAGTACCGGGACAGGGAGCAATAGCAATCAGCCCCAGCATTTT
>TRBJ1-4|TRBV7-9|many|NA|11
CASSRYEKLFF
TGTGCCAGCAGCCGATATGAAAAACTGTTTTTT
>TRBJ2-7|TRBV20-1|NA|TRBD2|15
CSAYSGERGLYEQYF
TGCAGTGCTTATAGCGGGGAGAGAGGGCTCTACGAGCAGTACTTC
>TRBJ1-2|TRBV24-1|many|NA|15
CATSDTRTAFYGYTF
TGTGCCACCAGTGACACCAGGACAGCCTTCTATGGCTACACCTTC
>TRBJ1-5|TRBV9|many|NA|17
CVSSVGGGLESNQPQHF
TGTGTCAGCAGCGTAGGAGGAGGGCTTGAGAGCAATCAGCCCCAGCATTTT
>TRBJ1-1|TRBV2|many|NA|13
CASSERRNTEAFF
TGTGCCAGCAGTGAACGGCGGAACACTGAAGCTTTCTTT
>TRBJ2-2|TRBV27|many|NA|15
CASTFGGPNTGELFF
TGTGCCAGCACCTTCGGGGGGCCGAACACCGGGGAGCTGTTTTTT
>TRBJ2-7|TRBV2|many|TRBD1|12
CASGTGTYEQYF
TGTGCCAGCGGGACAGGGACCTACGAGCAGTACTTC
>TRBJ2-3|TRBV4-1|many|NA|14
CASSQAAETDTQYF
TGCGCCAGCAGCCAAGCTGCGGAGACAGATACGCAGTATTTT
>TRBJ2-7|TRBV6-4|many|NA|11
CASSDTLEQYF
TGTGCCAGCAGTGATACCCTTGAGCAGTACTTC
>TRBJ1-4|TRBV5-1|many|NA|14
CASNIGGTNEKLFF
TGCGCCAGCAACATCGGAGGAACTAATGAAAAACTGTTTTTT
>TRBJ2-7|TRBV13|many|TRBD2|15
CASSPWTSGSYEQYF
TGTGCCAGCAGCCCCTGGACTAGCGGGAGTTACGAGCAGTACTTC
>TRBJ2-4|TRBV2|many|NA|13
CASSHRETNIQYF
TGTGCCAGCAGCCACCGAGAGACTAACATTCAGTACTTC
>TRBJ2-7|TRBV6-1|NA|NA|14
CAISESGRTYEQYF
TGTGCCATCAGTGAATCTGGCCGAACCTACGAGCAGTACTTC
>TRBJ1-2|TRBV6-1|few|NA|14
CASSEARSRHGYTF
TGTGCCAGCAGTGAAGCTCGGTCGAGGCATGGCTACACCTTC
>TRBJ2-5|TRBV20-1|many|TRBD2|15
CSADTGLAVEETQYF
TGCAGTGCAGACACGGGACTAGCGGTAGAAGAGACCCAGTACTTC
>TRBJ2-1|TRBV5-4|many|NA|13
CASRDLGYNEQFF
TGTGCCAGCCGCGATCTAGGTTACAATGAGCAGTTCTTC
>TRBJ2-2|TRBV19|many|TRBD2|14
CASGAGGLPYELFF
TGTGCCAGTGGAGCGGGAGGGCTTCCCTACGAGCTGTTTTTT
>TRBJ2-2|TRBV20-1|many|NA|13
CSARHTNTGELFF
TGCAGTGCTAGGCACACCAACACCGGGGAGCTGTTTTTT
>TRBJ1-1|TRBV5-1|medium-sized|NA|15
CASSLDRTLNTEAFF
TGCGCCAGCAGCTTGGATCGGACACTGAACACTGAAGCTTTCTTT
>TRBJ1-1|TRBV2|many|TRBD1|15
CASRVTGWVNTEAFF
TGTGCCAGCAGGGTGACAGGGTGGGTGAACACTGAAGCTTTCTTT
>TRBJ2-3|TRBV15|NA|NA|12
CATSRWTHVQYF
TGTGCCACCAGCAGATGGACTCATGTTCAGTATTTT
>TRBJ2-3|TRBV6-5|many|NA|17
CASSYRLDRASTDTQYF
TGTGCCAGCAGTTACCGGCTTGACCGGGCTAGCACAGATACGCAGTATTTT
>TRBJ1-5|TRBV20-1|many|NA|12
CSHTWHNQPQHF
TGCAGCCACACTTGGCACAATCAGCCCCAGCATTTT
>TRBJ2-1|TRBV20-1|many|NA|12
CSAPTTGREQFF
TGCAGTGCCCCCACGACGGGTCGTGAGCAGTTCTTC
>TRBJ2-3|TRBV29-1|many|NA|13
CSVEDYGTDTQYF
TGCAGCGTTGAGGATTACGGCACAGATACGCAGTATTTT
>TRBJ2-2|TRBV5-1|many|TRBD1|14
CASSIGQGTGELFF
TGCGCCAGCAGCATAGGACAGGGGACCGGGGAGCTGTTTTTT